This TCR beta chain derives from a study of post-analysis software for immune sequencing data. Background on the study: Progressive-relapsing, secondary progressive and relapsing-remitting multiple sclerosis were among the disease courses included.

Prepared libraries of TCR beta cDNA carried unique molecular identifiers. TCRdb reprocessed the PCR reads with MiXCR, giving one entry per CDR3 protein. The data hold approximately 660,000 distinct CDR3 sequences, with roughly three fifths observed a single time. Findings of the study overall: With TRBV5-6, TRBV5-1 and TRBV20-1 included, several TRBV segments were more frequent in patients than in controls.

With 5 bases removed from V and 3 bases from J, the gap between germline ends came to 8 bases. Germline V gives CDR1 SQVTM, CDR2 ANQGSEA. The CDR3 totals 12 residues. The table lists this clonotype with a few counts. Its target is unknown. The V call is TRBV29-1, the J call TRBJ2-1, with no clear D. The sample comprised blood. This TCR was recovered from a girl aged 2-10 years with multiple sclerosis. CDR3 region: CSVKAFYNEQFF. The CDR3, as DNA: TGCAGCGTTAAGGCATTCTACAATGAGCAGTTCTTC.